What follows are 28 T cell receptor beta chains derived from one specimen sequenced in a study of T cell repertoires in cytomegalovirus infection. Which antigens these TCRs recognize remains unknown. TCRdb recomputed calls from the reads with MiXCR, one row per CDR3 protein. This table has about 20,000 distinct CDR3 sequences, around 43% appearing once. The material was CD8+ T cells from cultured PBMCs, obtained from culture after CMV antigen stimulation. The receptors derive from a human donor in good health (CMV status not recorded). Some clones in this sample may be carry-over from other donors' samples.

V is TRBV12-3 or TRBV12-4 and J is TRBJ2-3, with 7 bases identical to TRBD1. V lost 7 bases, J lost 1 base, and 2 bases stayed unmatched. The CDR3 loop spans 13 amino acids. Here the CDR3 reads CASKTGGTDTQYF. For the CDR3, the DNA is TGTGCCAGCAAAACAGGGGGCACAGATACGCAGTATTTT.

The chain joins TRBV19 to TRBJ2-1; D remains unclear. The CDR3 sequence is 15 residues long. Germline V lookup: CDR1 LNHDA, CDR2 SQIVND (reference sequence). V was cut by 2 bases and J by 4 bases, with 12 bases left in between. CDR3 nucleotides: TGTGCCAGTAGTATAACGGCGGCAACATACAATGAGCAGTTCTTC. This codes for CASSITAATYNEQFF.

This clonotype occurred many times. The rearrangement uses TRBV7-2 and TRBJ1-4, with D unclear. CDR1 SGHTA and CDR2 FQGNSA come from the germline V gene. V was clipped by 4 bases and J by 5 bases, with 20 bases between them. The CDR3 spans 17 residues. The CDR3 here is CASSSLEAGFRNEKLFF. CDR3 sequence (DNA): TGTGCCAGCAGCTCATTAGAAGCGGGTTTCCGGAATGAAAAACTGTTTTTT.

The chain couples TRBV7-3 to TRBJ1-2; 7 nucleotides agree with TRBD1. With V trimmed by 5 bases and J by 5 bases, 5 bases remained unmatched. The CDR3 contains 13 residues. Germline lookup yields CDR1 SGHTA and CDR2 FQGTGA. The CDR3 is CASSRDRAYGYTF. CDR3 nucleotides: TGTGCCAGCAGCAGAGACAGGGCTTATGGCTACACCTTC.

This rearrangement joins TRBV6-6 to TRBJ2-3; 15 nucleotides match TRBD2. The V segment lost 2 bases and the J segment 2 bases; nucleotides outside the gene matches: 5. This CDR3 has 18 amino acids. The V gene's germline CDR1 is MNHNY and CDR2 SVGAGI (reference sequence). This CDR3 is CASSYPRTSGRDTDTQYF. The CDR3 DNA follows: TGTGCCAGCAGTTACCCGAGGACTAGCGGGAGGGACACAGATACGCAGTATTTT.

The sample holds a few counts of this clonotype. The V and J genes are TRBV6-6 and TRBJ1-5; 7 bases are a match to TRBD1. The CDR3 length is 15 residues. J gave up 3 bases and V 1 base, and 3 bases lay outside the gene matches. Germline CDR1 is MNHNY and CDR2 is SVGAGI (reference sequence). CDR3 nucleotides: TGTGCCAGCAGTTACTGGGGACAGAACAATCAGCCCCAGCATTTT. Protein product: CASSYWGQNNQPQHF.

This clonotype was seen only once. This chain joins TRBV14 and TRBJ2-7; possibly TRBD2 for D (6 bases). The CDR3 runs to 14 residues. Per the germline V gene, CDR1 is SGHDN and CDR2 is FVKESK. Trimming removed 0 bases at V and 4 bases at J, with 10 bases between. Here the CDR3 DNA reads TGTGCCAGCAGCCAAGATCTGGCGGGGTACGAGCAGTACTTC. Encoded protein: CASSQDLAGYEQYF.

In this sample, this clonotype turned up a few times. The genes are TRBV4-3 and TRBJ2-7; weak D call: TRBD2 (5 bases). There are 15 residues in the CDR3. CDR1 is LGHNA and CDR2 is YSLEER in the germline V gene. V lost 4 bases, J lost 3 bases, and 16 bases lay in between. In DNA, the CDR3 is TGCGCCAGCAGCCCTGGGGTCGGGAAGCACTACGAGCAGTACTTC. Its protein is CASSPGVGKHYEQYF.

The chain couples TRBV19 to TRBJ2-7, with 7 bases that match TRBD1. The length of the CDR3 is 13 residues. Germline lookup yields CDR1 LNHDA and CDR2 SQIVND (reference sequence). V lost 4 bases to trimming and J lost 3 bases; unmatched junction nucleotides: 3. CDR3 in DNA: TGTGCCAGTAGTAAGGGACAGAACTACGAGCAGTACTTC. It is translated as CASSKGQNYEQYF.

This clonotype was seen ten or more times. The V and J genes are TRBV7-2 and TRBJ1-1; 7 bases fit TRBD1. Germline V gene data show CDR1 as SGHTA and CDR2 as FQGNSA. The J segment lost 7 bases and the V segment lost 5 bases, leaving 10 bases of the junction unmatched. This CDR3 comprises 14 residues. The CDR3 loop is CASSPTGANDEAFF. In DNA form, the CDR3 reads TGTGCCAGCAGCCCAACAGGGGCTAACGATGAAGCTTTCTTT.

As regards this clonotype: Germline and junction disagree at one end, which may indicate a read error. The chain employs TRBV19 and TRBJ2-3; D unclear. There are 15 residues in the CDR3. In germline, CDR1 is LNHDA, CDR2 SQIVND (reference sequence). The CDR3 reads CVSSIAGRSTDTQYF. The CDR3 nucleotides read TGTGTCAGTAGTATAGCAGGCCGAAGCACAGATACGCAGTATTTT.

In this sample, this clonotype turned up a few times. In nucleotides, the CDR3 is TGTGCCAGCAGCCGGACAGGACCTGCCAACACCATATATTTT. Its translation: CASSRTGPANTIYF. The chain employs TRBV12-3 or TRBV12-4 and TRBJ1-3; 7 nucleotides match TRBD1. CDR3 length: 14 amino acids. J gave up 7 bases and V 6 bases, and 9 bases lay outside the gene matches.

This clonotype has a handful of counts. The CDR3 nucleotides read TGTGCCAGTAGCCCGGTGCGGGGGGGCGCCGATAATGAGCAGTTCTTC. Its translation: CASSPVRGGADNEQFF. The chain is built from TRBV19 and TRBJ2-1; 9 bases are a match to TRBD2. Germline V gene sequence: CDR1 LNHDA, CDR2 SQIVND (reference sequence). The CDR3 runs 16 residues. After removal of 6 bases from V and 7 bases from J, the junction contained 13 bases not matched to a gene.

The chain uses TRBV2 and TRBJ1-2; D is unresolved. This CDR3 has 13 amino acids. CDR1 is SNHLY and CDR2 is FYNNEI in the germline V gene. V was clipped by 3 bases and J by 4 bases, with 9 bases between them. CDR3 protein: CASSDANFYGYTF. As DNA, the CDR3 is TGTGCCAGCAGTGATGCGAATTTCTATGGCTACACCTTC.

This clonotype was recorded many times. The chain couples TRBV6-2 or TRBV6-3 to TRBJ1-5, with a weak D call TRBD1 (5 bases). From germline, CDR1 is MNHEY and CDR2 SVGEGT. V lost 7 bases to trimming and J lost 3 bases, with 16 bases between them. This CDR3 comprises 15 residues. The CDR3 spells CASTRGGQVNQPQHF. CDR3 DNA: TGTGCCAGCACCCGGGGAGGACAAGTCAATCAGCCCCAGCATTTT.

In this sample, this clonotype turned up a few times. This chain connects TRBV7-4 to TRBJ2-5, with 10 bases fitting TRBD2. J lost 5 bases, V lost 5 bases, and 11 bases had no gene match. CDR3 length: 16 amino acids. The germline V gene has CDR1 SGHVT and CDR2 SQSDAQ. In nucleotides, the CDR3 is TGTGCCAGCAGCATAAGAGCGGGGGGGCTGGCTGAGACCCAGTACTTC. This encodes CASSIRAGGLAETQYF. The variable domain in full, completed from reference TRBV7-4 and TRBJ2-5, reads GAGVSQSPRYKVAKRGRDVALRCDSISGHVTLYWYRQTLGQGSEVLTYSQSDAQRDKSGRPSGRFSAERPERSVSTLKIQRTEQGDSAVYLCASSIRAGGLAETQYFGPGTRLLVL.

This sequence joins TRBV7-9 and TRBJ2-2; D unresolved. Germline CDR1 is SEHNR and CDR2 is FQNEAQ (reference sequence). Trimming took 2 bases from V and 3 from J, leaving 7 bases between them. The CDR3 extends over 14 amino acids. The CDR3 region has the DNA TGTGCCAGCAGCTTATCTCAGTACACCGGGGAGCTGTTTTTT. Translation: CASSLSQYTGELFF.

The table lists this clonotype with a few counts. The chain employs TRBV7-9 and TRBJ1-1; perhaps TRBD1 as D (5 bases). Looked up from germline, CDR1 is SEHNR and CDR2 is FQNEAQ (reference sequence). CDR3 length: 16 residues. Trimming shortened V by 1 base and J by 1 base, and 13 bases separated the two germline ends. The CDR3 protein is CASSLESGHPNTEAFF. The CDR3 nucleotides read TGTGCCAGCAGCTTAGAATCCGGACACCCGAACACTGAAGCTTTCTTT.

This clonotype was counted a few times. The gene calls are TRBV7-6 and TRBJ2-1; possible D gene TRBD2, 6 bases. Trimming pared 5 bases from V and 4 bases from J, leaving 15 bases between. Per the germline V gene, CDR1 is SGHVS and CDR2 is FNYEAQ. The CDR3 totals 15 residues. CDR3 protein: CASSPGDGGYNEQFF. The CDR3 bases are TGTGCCAGCAGCCCTGGTGACGGGGGATACAATGAGCAGTTCTTC.

The genes are TRBV3-1 and TRBJ2-2, with TRBD2 as a possible D gene (6 bases). The V gene's germline CDR1 is LGHDT and CDR2 YNNKEL (reference sequence). V shed 4 bases and J shed 4 bases, with 19 bases lying between them. The length of the CDR3 is 17 residues. CDR3: CASSPRWDLSGTGELFF. The CDR3, as DNA: TGTGCCAGCAGCCCTCGATGGGATCTTAGCGGCACCGGGGAGCTGTTTTTT.

This sequence joins TRBV7-3 and TRBJ2-3, with D unresolved. The CDR3 loop spans 15 amino acids. Germline V gene sequence: CDR1 SGHTA, CDR2 FQGTGA. V dropped 0 bases and J dropped 4 bases, with 11 bases sitting between them. The CDR3 sequence is CASSLTGIQADTQYF. The CDR3 DNA reads as TGTGCCAGCAGCTTAACGGGGATCCAGGCAGATACGCAGTATTTT.

V usage is TRBV6-5 and J usage is TRBJ2-1, with TRBD2 identical over 12 bases. V trimming: 5 bases; J trimming: 6 bases; junction bases outside the gene matches: 5. The CDR3 consists of 15 residues. Germline CDR1 is MNHEY and CDR2 is SVGAGI. The chain's CDR3 is CASSLGTSGFNEQFF. The CDR3, as DNA: TGTGCCAGCAGTCTCGGGACTAGCGGGTTCAATGAGCAGTTCTTC.

Only a few counts were recorded for this clonotype. The genes are TRBV19 and TRBJ2-1; TRBD2 matches at 11 bases. In germline, CDR1 is LNHDA, CDR2 SQIVND (reference sequence). Unmatched junction bases numbered 17, after V lost 1 base and J lost 6 bases. This CDR3 has 20 residues. CDR3 nucleotides: TGTGCCAGTAGTATAGTTGATGATTTGGGGCTAGCGGGAGGAGGCAATGAGCAGTTCTTC. This translates into CASSIVDDLGLAGGGNEQFF.

The chain uses TRBV28 and TRBJ2-3; 13 bases fit TRBD2. Looked up from germline, CDR1 is MDHEN and CDR2 is SYDVKM. Trimming took 6 bases from V and 3 from J; bases not matched to a gene: 6. The CDR3 runs 16 residues. The CDR3 spells CASSLWTSGGTDTQYF. CDR3 DNA sequence: TGTGCCAGCAGCCTTTGGACTAGCGGGGGAACAGATACGCAGTATTTT.

This clonotype was counted many times. The chain has TRBV19 and TRBJ2-6, with D unclear. V was clipped by 3 bases and J by 3 bases, with 9 bases between them. The CDR3 has 15 residues. Germline values: CDR1 LNHDA, CDR2 SQIVND (reference sequence). The CDR3 nucleotides are TGTGCCAGTAGTATTTCGAACGGTGGGGCCAACGTCCTGACTTTC. Its translation is CASSISNGGANVLTF.

With respect to this clonotype: One end of the junction fails to match germline, which may point to a read error. The rearrangement uses TRBV7-2 and TRBJ2-7; D could derive from TRBD1 or TRBD2 (6 bases each). Germline assignment: CDR1 SGHTA and CDR2 FQGNSA. CDR3 size: 12 residues. CDR3 sequence (DNA): TGTGCCAACAGCTTAACCCCCCCGGGGGCCTACTTC. It encodes CANSLTPPGAYF.

V is TRBV27 and J is TRBJ2-7; D ambiguous. The germline V and J ends were trimmed by 0 bases and 6 bases, with 9 bases remaining between them. CDR1 and CDR2 (germline): MNHEY, SMNVEV (reference sequence). CDR3 length: 13 amino acids. This CDR3 reads CASSLSSGLEQYF. CDR3 bases: TGTGCCAGCAGTTTATCGTCGGGTCTCGAGCAGTACTTC.

This clonotype was seen only once. This chain joins TRBV27 and TRBJ1-6, with 7 bases matching TRBD1. This CDR3 spans 15 amino acids. Per the germline V gene, CDR1 is MNHEY and CDR2 is SMNVEV (reference sequence). Trimming removed 5 bases from V and 7 bases from J; junction bases left unmatched: 8. CDR3: CASSTGTVRNSPLHF. In DNA form, the CDR3 reads TGTGCCAGCAGTACCGGGACAGTTAGAAATTCACCCCTCCACTTT.